The text below deals with one T cell receptor (beta chain). Sequencing was performed with immunoSEQ multiplex PCR; in TCRdb, only in-frame clones are kept and a portion is missing. The table lists more than 2 million clones, 85% to 95% of them singletons. This sample was included in a study of shared clonotypes between healthy human individuals. Background on the study: Per donor, three plates held CD4 naive cells, three held CD4 memory, two held CD8 naive and one held CD8 memory.

CDR1 is LNHDA, CDR2 SQIVND, per germline (reference sequence). Trimming took 5 bases from V and 1 from J; bases not matched to a gene: 4. There are 14 residues in the CDR3. This TCR derives from a young man in good health. The V and J genes are TRBV19 and TRBJ1-1, with 7 bases that match TRBD1. The specimen was naive CD4+ T cells sorted from blood. The subset here: CD45RA+ positively selected. CDR3 residues: CASSGWTGNTEAFF. The CDR3 bases are TGTGCCAGTAGTGGTTGGACAGGGAACACTGAAGCTTTCTTT.